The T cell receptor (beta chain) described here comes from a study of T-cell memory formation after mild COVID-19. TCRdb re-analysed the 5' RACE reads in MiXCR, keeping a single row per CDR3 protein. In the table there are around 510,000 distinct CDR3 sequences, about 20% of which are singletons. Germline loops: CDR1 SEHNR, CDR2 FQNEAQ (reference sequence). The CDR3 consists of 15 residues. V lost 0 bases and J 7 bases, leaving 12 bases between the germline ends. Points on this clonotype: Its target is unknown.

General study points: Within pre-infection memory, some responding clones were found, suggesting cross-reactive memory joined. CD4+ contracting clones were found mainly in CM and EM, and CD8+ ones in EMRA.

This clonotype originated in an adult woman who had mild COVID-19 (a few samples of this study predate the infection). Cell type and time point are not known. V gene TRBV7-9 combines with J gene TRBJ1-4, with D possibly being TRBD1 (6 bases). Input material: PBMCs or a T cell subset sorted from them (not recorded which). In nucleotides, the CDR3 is TGTGCCAGCAGCTTAGCCGAAGGGGGACCTGAAAAACTGTTTTTT. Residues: CASSLAEGGPEKLFF.